The 31 T cell receptor beta chains in this list originate from one sample, sequenced in a study of CD4 T cells in relation to SARS-CoV-2 and coronaviruses (dated by TCRdb to the early 2020s). CD4+ T cells from unexposed donors were collected before the COVID-19 pandemic (2011-2018). To prepare the library, the immunoSEQ multiplex PCR assay was applied. TCRdb stores this immuneACCESS table with in-frame sequences only. Part of the clones is absent; in the studies checked, under half of the shortfall reflects unresolved V genes, and no reason is known for the rest. The sample contains 60,000 or so clones, approximately 94% of them found a single time. Around 0.13% of the sample is in the top ten clones. The sequenced sample consisted of naive CD4+ T cells from PBMCs. According to the study, the label for this sample's cell subset or site signals: naive CD4+ T cells isolated by negative enrichment. The receptors derive from a human donor in good health.

This clone showed up just once. The V and J genes are TRBV30 and TRBJ2-3, with 12 bases lining up with TRBD2. Germline V gene data show CDR1 as GTSNPN and CDR2 as SVGIG (reference sequence). J lost 3 bases, V lost 3 bases, and 4 bases had no gene match. CDR3 size: 15 residues. The CDR3 here is CAWRQTSGRTDTQYF. The CDR3 DNA reads as TGTGCCTGGAGGCAAACTAGCGGGAGGACAGATACGCAGTATTTT.

The rearrangement links TRBV6-2 or TRBV6-3 to TRBJ2-3; TRBD2 might be the D (5 bases). CDR3 size: 14 residues. The V gene lost 6 bases and the J gene lost 0 bases, with 10 bases spanning the gap. CDR1 and CDR2 (germline): MNHEY, SVGEGT. CDR3 DNA: TGTGCCAGCAGCCGACCGGGGAGCACAGATACGCAGTATTTT. Its protein is CASSRPGSTDTQYF.

The genes are TRBV2 and TRBJ2-4; D is unclear. The CDR3 has 16 amino acids. Trimming left V 0 bases short and J 0 bases short, with 9 bases between. Germline V gene sequence: CDR1 SNHLY, CDR2 FYNNEI. CDR3 sequence (DNA): TGTGCCAGCAGTGAAGCAGTGGGGTTAGCCAAAAACATTCAGTACTTC. Its protein is CASSEAVGLAKNIQYF. The variable domain in full, completed from reference TRBV2 and TRBJ2-4, reads EPEVTQTPSHQVTQMGQEVILRCVPISNHLYFYWYRQILGQKVEFLVSFYNNEISEKSEIFDDQFSVERPDGSNFTLKIRSTKLEDSAMYFCASSEAVGLAKNIQYFGAGTRLSVL.

The gene calls are TRBV6-5 and TRBJ2-1, with 10 bases matching TRBD2. The ends lost 0 bases at V and 8 bases at J; junction bases unmatched: 7. In germline, CDR1 is MNHEY, CDR2 SVGAGI. This CDR3 region has 16 residues. In nucleotides, the CDR3 is TGTGCCAGCAGTTACTCAAAGAGCGGGAGGGGTTATGAGCAGTTCTTC. It specifies CASSYSKSGRGYEQFF.

CDR3 protein: CASSRYTGTSGRNYEQYF. The CDR3 DNA sequence: TGTGCCAGCAGTCGATATACCGGGACTAGCGGGAGAAACTACGAGCAGTACTTC. The rearrangement links TRBV27 to TRBJ2-7; 14 bases align to TRBD2. Germline values: CDR1 MNHEY, CDR2 SMNVEV (reference sequence). The CDR3 is 18 amino acids. The junction had 12 bases not matched to a gene; V was cut back by 5 bases and J by 3 bases.

This chain uses TRBV15 with TRBJ1-3, with 7 bases lining up with TRBD1. Germline values: CDR1 LNHNV, CDR2 YYDKDF (reference sequence). This CDR3 region has 16 residues. The ends lost 1 base at V and 2 bases at J; junction bases unmatched: 5. CDR3 protein: CATSRGGTEAGNTIYF. DNA of the CDR3: TGTGCCACCAGCAGAGGGGGGACAGAGGCTGGAAACACCATATATTTT. The complete variable domain, with remaining parts taken from reference TRBV15 and TRBJ1-3, reads DAMVIQNPRYQVTQFGKPVTLSCSQTLNHNVMYWYQQKSSQAPKLLFHYYDKDFNNEADTPDNFQSRRPNTSFCFLDIRSPGLGDTAMYLCATSRGGTEAGNTIYFGEGSWLTVV.

The chain links TRBV7-9 to TRBJ1-4, with 7 bases lining up with TRBD1. J was trimmed by 8 bases and V by 4 bases; bases with no gene match: 10. This CDR3 spans 15 amino acids. In germline, CDR1 is SEHNR, CDR2 FQNEAQ (reference sequence). The CDR3 here is CASSSQGGIGEKLFF. The CDR3 DNA reads as TGTGCCAGCAGCTCCCAGGGGGGAATTGGGGAAAAACTGTTTTTT.

The chain has TRBV7-9 and TRBJ2-3, with a weak D call TRBD1 (5 bases). The CDR3 is 14 amino acids. V dropped 2 bases and J dropped 4 bases, with 10 bases sitting between them. The germline V gene encodes CDR1 SEHNR and CDR2 FQNEAQ (reference sequence). CDR3 in DNA: TGTGCCAGCAGCTTAAGTGCAGGGCCAGATACGCAGTATTTT. This translates into CASSLSAGPDTQYF.

The rearrangement links TRBV5-1 to TRBJ2-1, with D unresolved. This CDR3 region has 14 residues. V lost 0 bases and J 7 bases, leaving 11 bases between the germline ends. The germline V gene encodes CDR1 SGHRS and CDR2 YFSETQ. The CDR3 nucleotides are TGCGCCAGCAGCTTGGGTGGTTGGTATAATGAGCAGTTCTTC. Protein sequence: CASSLGGWYNEQFF.

This chain joins TRBV3-1 (or the pseudogene TRBV3-2) and TRBJ2-5, with D unclear. CDR1 LGHDT and CDR2 YNNKEL come from the germline V gene (reference sequence). Trimming left V 0 bases short and J 2 bases short, with 4 bases between. This CDR3 is 13 amino acids long. The DNA of the CDR3 is TGTGCCAGCAGCCAAGATAGGCAAGAGACCCAGTACTTC. Translating it yields CASSQDRQETQYF.

The gene calls are TRBV6-5 and TRBJ2-7; the match to TRBD2 covers 7 bases. This CDR3 region has 14 residues. Germline V gene data show CDR1 as MNHEY and CDR2 as SVGAGI. Unmatched junction bases numbered 10, after V lost 6 bases and J lost 5 bases. The CDR3, as DNA: TGTGCCAGCAGGTCGATGACTAGCCCCCACGAGCAGTACTTC. Its translation: CASRSMTSPHEQYF.

V is TRBV6-1 and J is TRBJ1-6; D gene ambiguous. Between the trimmed V and J ends, which lost 1 base and 6 bases, there was a span of 7 bases. The germline CDR1 and CDR2 sequences are MNHNS and SASEGT. The CDR3 spans 14 residues. CDR3 sequence (DNA): TGTGCCAGCAGTGAAGTCTGGGGTAATTCACCCCTCCACTTT. This codes for CASSEVWGNSPLHF.

V usage is TRBV15 and J usage is TRBJ1-3; tentative D call: TRBD1 (5 bases). The CDR3 spans 17 residues. Trimming took off 0 bases at V and 0 bases at J, with 12 bases between the two ends. Germline lookup yields CDR1 LNHNV and CDR2 YYDKDF (reference sequence). The CDR3 DNA reads TGTGCCACCAGCAGAGATAGGGGACCCAGCTCTGGAAACACCATATATTTT. Translation: CATSRDRGPSSGNTIYF.

The chain combines TRBV15 with TRBJ1-2; perhaps TRBD1 as D (5 bases). Trimming pared 3 bases from V and 4 bases from J, leaving 12 bases between. CDR3 size: 14 residues. Germline CDR1 and CDR2: LNHNV and YYDKDF (reference sequence). CDR3 bases: TGTGCCACCAGCAGTACAGGCCGGGGCTATGGCTACACCTTC. Translated, it gives CATSSTGRGYGYTF.

This chain's CDR3 is CAWRQVPGEQYF. The CDR3 DNA follows: TGTGCCTGGAGGCAGGTGCCGGGGGAGCAGTACTTC. The V call is TRBV30, the J call TRBJ2-7; possibly TRBD2 for D (5 bases). The CDR3 has 12 residues. The V gene lost 3 bases and the J gene lost 7 bases, with 13 bases spanning the gap. Germline V lookup: CDR1 GTSNPN, CDR2 SVGIG (reference sequence).

The chain joins TRBV5-1 to TRBJ2-7; 11 nucleotides agree with TRBD2. Looked up from germline, CDR1 is SGHRS and CDR2 is YFSETQ. CDR3 length equals 21 residues. Trimming cost V 4 bases and J 6 bases; bases outside gene matches: 27. CDR3 sequence reads: CASSESPGQGLAGSISGEQYF. Written as DNA, the CDR3 is TGCGCCAGCAGCGAATCCCCGGGACAAGGACTAGCGGGTTCAATTTCCGGCGAGCAGTACTTC.

V usage is TRBV5-1 and J usage is TRBJ2-1; D is unclear. The germline V gene encodes CDR1 SGHRS and CDR2 YFSETQ. CDR3 length equals 15 residues. Trimming shortened V by 2 bases and J by 0 bases, and 9 bases separated the two germline ends. The CDR3 here is CASSFGRSSYNEQFF. The DNA of the CDR3 is TGCGCCAGCAGCTTTGGCCGAAGCTCCTACAATGAGCAGTTCTTC.

This chain links TRBV30 with TRBJ1-3; maybe TRBD1 (6 bases). The CDR3 has 13 amino acids. The germline gives CDR1 GTSNPN, CDR2 SVGIG (reference sequence). Trimming cost V 3 bases and J 16 bases, with 22 bases left between them. The CDR3 spells CAWSLTGTTGLYF. Written as DNA, the CDR3 is TGTGCCTGGAGCCTAACAGGGACGACAGGACTCTATTTT.

The V call is TRBV18, the J call TRBJ2-7; no clear D. V was shortened by 5 bases and J by 0 bases, with 11 bases between the two germline ends. This CDR3 is built from 14 residues. Germline V gives CDR1 KGHSH, CDR2 LQKENI. The CDR3 coding sequence is TGTGCCAGCTCAAGGGCAGAGAGCTCCTACGAGCAGTACTTC. Protein sequence: CASSRAESSYEQYF.

The rearrangement uses TRBV7-9 and TRBJ1-5; TRBD1 is a possible D gene (5 bases). Germline V gives CDR1 SEHNR, CDR2 FQNEAQ (reference sequence). The CDR3 has 15 residues. V was pared by 1 base and J by 2 bases, with 9 bases between. CDR3 sequence: CASSLGGVGNQPQHF. DNA of the CDR3: TGTGCCAGCAGCTTAGGGGGGGTTGGCAATCAGCCCCAGCATTTT.

The chain joins TRBV5-1 to TRBJ2-3, with D perhaps matching TRBD1 or TRBD2 (5 bases each). The CDR3 sequence is 15 residues long. The V and J ends lost 3 bases and 2 bases respectively, with 13 bases between them. The germline CDR1 and CDR2 sequences are SGHRS and YFSETQ. In DNA, the CDR3 is TGCGCCAGCAGCTCCCCGTGGGGGTCCACAGATACGCAGTATTTT. It encodes CASSSPWGSTDTQYF.

V gene TRBV19 combines with J gene TRBJ2-6; no firm D call. The CDR3 is 17 residues long. CDR1 is LNHDA, CDR2 SQIVND, per germline (reference sequence). V lost 0 bases and J 1 base, leaving 10 bases between the germline ends. CDR3: CASSIDGSLSGANVLTF. CDR3 bases: TGTGCCAGTAGTATAGACGGCTCTCTATCTGGGGCCAACGTCCTGACTTTC.

This clone was seen only once. The chain combines TRBV24-1 with TRBJ2-2; D is perhaps TRBD1 (6 bases). The germline V gene encodes CDR1 KGHDR and CDR2 SFDVKD. The CDR3 runs to 15 residues. Trimming removed 0 bases from V and 6 bases from J, with 10 bases in between. The CDR3 DNA reads TGTGCCACCAGTGATTTGGTCAGGGGATCCGGGGAGCTGTTTTTT. Translated: CATSDLVRGSGELFF.

This clone showed up just once. J is TRBJ2-1 and V is TRBV9; D uncertain. Germline CDR1 SGDLS, CDR2 YYNGEE. This CDR3 region has 11 residues. Trimming shortened V by 10 bases and J by 2 bases, and 7 bases separated the two germline ends. This CDR3 reads CAGRPYNEQFF. The CDR3 DNA follows: TGTGCCGGAAGACCCTACAATGAGCAGTTCTTC.

This clone was counted once. J is TRBJ1-1 and V is TRBV10-3; TRBD1 matches at 11 bases. The CDR3 totals 14 residues. Germline V lookup: CDR1 ENHRY, CDR2 SYGVKD. The V and J ends lost 4 bases and 4 bases, in that order; junction bases with no gene match: 2. The CDR3 DNA reads as TGTGCCATCAGTGGGGACAGGGGGATCACTGAAGCTTTCTTT. Its translation is CAISGDRGITEAFF.

This rearrangement joins TRBV7-9 to TRBJ2-2; D is uncertain. Per germline, CDR1 SEHNR and CDR2 FQNEAQ (reference sequence). V was shortened by 2 bases and J by 2 bases, with 9 bases between the two germline ends. The CDR3 contains 15 residues. CDR3 in amino acids: CASSLRRLNTGELFF. The CDR3, as DNA: TGTGCCAGCAGCTTACGGCGGCTCAACACCGGGGAGCTGTTTTTT.

The gene calls are TRBV5-5 and TRBJ1-2; D remains ambiguous. V gave up 2 bases and J gave up 0 bases, with 5 bases separating them. Germline values: CDR1 SGHKS, CDR2 YYEKEE (reference sequence). The CDR3 consists of 13 residues. The CDR3 DNA follows: TGTGCCAGCAGCTTAACTACTAACTATGGCTACACCTTC. It translates to CASSLTTNYGYTF.

The J gene is TRBJ2-3, the V gene TRBV2; no reliable D call. CDR1 is SNHLY, CDR2 FYNNEI, per germline. V shed 5 bases and J shed 4 bases, with 7 bases lying between them. The CDR3 covers 12 residues. Written as DNA, the CDR3 is TGTGCCAGCAGTATAGACCCAGATACGCAGTATTTT. It codes for CASSIDPDTQYF.

This chain joins TRBV12-1 and TRBJ2-7; the D call in the table, TRBD2, was not verified against the DNA. TRBV12-1 is a documented pseudogene. This CDR3 comprises 15 residues. The CDR3 bases are TGTGCCAGCGGTGGTTCTAGCGGAAACTCCTACGAGCAGTACTTC. Its translation: CASGGSSGNSYEQYF.

This chain uses TRBV28 with TRBJ2-1; D is possibly TRBD2 (6 bases). Trimming took 6 bases from V and 1 from J, leaving 13 bases between them. The CDR3 consists of 15 residues. CDR1 and CDR2 (germline): MDHEN, SYDVKM. CDR3 in amino acids: CASSSGTESYNEQFF. The CDR3, as DNA: TGTGCCAGCAGCTCCGGGACTGAGTCCTACAATGAGCAGTTCTTC.

The chain links TRBV5-8 to TRBJ1-1; no definite D call. The CDR3 runs 11 residues. In germline, CDR1 is SGHTS, CDR2 YDEGEE. V dropped 1 base and J dropped 2 bases, with 0 bases sitting between them. In DNA form, the CDR3 reads TGTGCCAGCAGCTTGAACACTGAAGCTTTCTTT. It is translated as CASSLNTEAFF.